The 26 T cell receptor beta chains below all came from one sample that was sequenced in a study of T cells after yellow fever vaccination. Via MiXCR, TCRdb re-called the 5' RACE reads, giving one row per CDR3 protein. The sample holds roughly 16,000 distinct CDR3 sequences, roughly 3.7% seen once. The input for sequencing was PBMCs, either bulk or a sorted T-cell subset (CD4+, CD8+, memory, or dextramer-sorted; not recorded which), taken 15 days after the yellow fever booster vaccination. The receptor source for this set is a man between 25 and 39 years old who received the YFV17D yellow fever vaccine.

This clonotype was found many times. CDR3 nucleotide sequence: TGTGCCATCAGTAGGGACAGGGACCAAGAGACCCAGTACTTC. Residues: CAISRDRDQETQYF. J is TRBJ2-5 and V is TRBV10-3; 9 nucleotides match TRBD1. The CDR3 covers 14 residues. Germline assignment: CDR1 ENHRY and CDR2 SYGVKD. Trimming took 5 bases from V and 0 from J; bases not matched to a gene: 1.

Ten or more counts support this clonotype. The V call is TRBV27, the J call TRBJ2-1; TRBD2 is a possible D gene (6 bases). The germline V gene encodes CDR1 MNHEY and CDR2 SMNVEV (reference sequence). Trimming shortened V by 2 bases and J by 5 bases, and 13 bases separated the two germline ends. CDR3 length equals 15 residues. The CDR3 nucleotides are TGTGCCAGCAGTTTAATGGAGGGGACCCACAATGAGCAGTTCTTC. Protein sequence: CASSLMEGTHNEQFF.

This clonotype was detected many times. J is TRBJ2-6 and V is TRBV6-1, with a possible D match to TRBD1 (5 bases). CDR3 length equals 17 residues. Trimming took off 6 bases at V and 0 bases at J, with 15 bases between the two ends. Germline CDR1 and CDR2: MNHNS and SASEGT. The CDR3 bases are TGTGCCAGCAGCCCATACCGACAGTACTCTGGGGCCAACGTCCTGACTTTC. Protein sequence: CASSPYRQYSGANVLTF.

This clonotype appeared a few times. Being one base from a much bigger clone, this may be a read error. CDR3 DNA sequence: TGTGCCACCACCCGGGGTTCAGGGGCCAACACTGAAGCTTTCTTT. Protein: CATTRGSGANTEAFF. The genes are TRBV3-1 and TRBJ1-1; D may be TRBD1 (6 bases). CDR1 and CDR2 (germline): LGHDT, YNNKEL (reference sequence). V dropped 10 bases and J dropped 2 bases, with 20 bases sitting between them. There are 15 residues in the CDR3. Variable domain in full (rest from reference TRBV3-1 and TRBJ1-1): DTAVSQTPKYLVTQMGNDKSIKCEQNLGHDTMYWYKQDSKKFLKIMFSYNNKELIINETVPNRFSPKSPDKAHLNLHINSLELGDSAVYFCATTRGSGANTEAFFGQGTRLTVV.

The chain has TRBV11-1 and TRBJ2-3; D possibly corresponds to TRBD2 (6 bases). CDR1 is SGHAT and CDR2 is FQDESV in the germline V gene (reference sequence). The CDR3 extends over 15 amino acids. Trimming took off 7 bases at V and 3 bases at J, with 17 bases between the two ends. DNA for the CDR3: TGTGCCAGCACCCAAACGGCGGGGAGAACAGATACGCAGTATTTT. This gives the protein CASTQTAGRTDTQYF.

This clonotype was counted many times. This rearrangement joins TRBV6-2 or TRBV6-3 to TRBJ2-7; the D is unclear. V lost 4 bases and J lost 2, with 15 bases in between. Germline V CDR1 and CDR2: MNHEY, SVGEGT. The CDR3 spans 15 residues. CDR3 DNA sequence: TGTGCCAGCAGTTCGACTGGGCCGTTGACCTACGAGCAGTACTTC. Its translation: CASSSTGPLTYEQYF.

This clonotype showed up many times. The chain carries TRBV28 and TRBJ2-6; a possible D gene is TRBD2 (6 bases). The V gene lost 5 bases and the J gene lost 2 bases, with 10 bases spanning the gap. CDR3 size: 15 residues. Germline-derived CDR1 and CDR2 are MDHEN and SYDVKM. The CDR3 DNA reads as TGTGCCAGCAGTCTTCCGGGGGCTGGGGCCAACGTCCTGACTTTC. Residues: CASSLPGAGANVLTF. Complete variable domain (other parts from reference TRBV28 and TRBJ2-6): DVKVTQSSRYLVKRTGEKVFLECVQDMDHENMFWYRQDPGLGLRLIYFSYDVKMKEKGDIPEGYSVSREKKERFSLILESASTNQTSMYLCASSLPGAGANVLTFGAGSRLTVL.

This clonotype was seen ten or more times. DNA of the CDR3: TGCGCCAGCAGCCAAGAAGGGGGCCTTAACACTGAAGCTTTCTTT. Its protein is CASSQEGGLNTEAFF. The gene calls are TRBV4-3 and TRBJ1-1, with TRBD1 matching over 7 bases. CDR1 LGHNA and CDR2 YSLEER come from the germline V gene. This CDR3 is built from 15 residues. V trimming: 0 bases; J trimming: 2 bases; junction bases outside the gene matches: 3.

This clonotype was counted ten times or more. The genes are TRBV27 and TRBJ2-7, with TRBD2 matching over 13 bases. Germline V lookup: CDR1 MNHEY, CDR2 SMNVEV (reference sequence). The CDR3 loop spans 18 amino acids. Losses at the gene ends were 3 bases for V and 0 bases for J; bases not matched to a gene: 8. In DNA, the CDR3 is TGTGCCAGCAGTTTCGGACTAGCGGGAGCTACCGGCTCCTACGAGCAGTACTTC. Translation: CASSFGLAGATGSYEQYF.

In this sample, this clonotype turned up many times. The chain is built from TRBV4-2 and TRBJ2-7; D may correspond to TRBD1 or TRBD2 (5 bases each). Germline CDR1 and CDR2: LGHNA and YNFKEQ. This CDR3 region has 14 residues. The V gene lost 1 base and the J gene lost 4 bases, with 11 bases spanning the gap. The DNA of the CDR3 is TGTGCCAGCAGCCAAGGGGACCTAGGATACGAGCAGTACTTC. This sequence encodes CASSQGDLGYEQYF.

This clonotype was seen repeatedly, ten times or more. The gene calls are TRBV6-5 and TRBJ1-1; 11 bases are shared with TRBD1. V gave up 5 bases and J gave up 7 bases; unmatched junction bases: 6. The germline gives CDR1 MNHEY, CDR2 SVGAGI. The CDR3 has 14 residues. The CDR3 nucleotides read TGTGCCAGCAGTCCCGGACAGGGGGCCGTTGAAGCTTTCTTT. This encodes CASSPGQGAVEAFF.

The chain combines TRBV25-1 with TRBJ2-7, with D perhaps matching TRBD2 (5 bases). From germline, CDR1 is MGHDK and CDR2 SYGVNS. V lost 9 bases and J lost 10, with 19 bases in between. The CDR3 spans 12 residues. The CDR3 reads CARGPGVLDQYF. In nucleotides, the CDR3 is TGTGCCAGGGGCCCCGGGGTCCTCGACCAGTACTTC.

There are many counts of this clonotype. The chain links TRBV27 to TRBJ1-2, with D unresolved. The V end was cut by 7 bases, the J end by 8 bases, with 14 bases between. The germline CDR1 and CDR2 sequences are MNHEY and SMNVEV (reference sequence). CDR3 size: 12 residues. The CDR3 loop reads CASTSDHAGYTF. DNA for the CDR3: TGTGCCAGCACTTCCGACCACGCCGGCTACACCTTC.

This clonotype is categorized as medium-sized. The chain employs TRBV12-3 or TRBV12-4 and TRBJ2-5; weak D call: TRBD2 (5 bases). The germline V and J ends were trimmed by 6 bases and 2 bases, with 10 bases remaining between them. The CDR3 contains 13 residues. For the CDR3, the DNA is TGTGCCAGCAGAAAAGCGGAGCAAGAGACCCAGTACTTC. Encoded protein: CASRKAEQETQYF.

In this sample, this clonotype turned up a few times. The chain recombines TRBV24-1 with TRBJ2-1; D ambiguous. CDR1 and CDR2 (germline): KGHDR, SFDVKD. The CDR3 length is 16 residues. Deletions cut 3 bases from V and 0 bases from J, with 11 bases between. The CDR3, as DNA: TGTGCCACCAGTGATACTTCCCCTGACTCCTACAATGAGCAGTTCTTC. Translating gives CATSDTSPDSYNEQFF.

The CDR3 DNA is TGTGCCACCAGCAGTGGACAGGGGAATCAGCCCCAGCATTTT. As protein: CATSSGQGNQPQHF. The rearrangement uses TRBV15 and TRBJ1-5; 9 nucleotides line up with TRBD1. Germline V gives CDR1 LNHNV, CDR2 YYDKDF (reference sequence). V shed 3 bases, J shed 4 bases, and the junction held 1 base outside the gene matches. The CDR3 has 14 residues. Drawing the rest from reference TRBV15 and TRBJ1-5, the complete variable domain is DAMVIQNPRYQVTQFGKPVTLSCSQTLNHNVMYWYQQKSSQAPKLLFHYYDKDFNNEADTPDNFQSRRPNTSFCFLDIRSPGLGDTAMYLCATSSGQGNQPQHFGDGTRLSIL.

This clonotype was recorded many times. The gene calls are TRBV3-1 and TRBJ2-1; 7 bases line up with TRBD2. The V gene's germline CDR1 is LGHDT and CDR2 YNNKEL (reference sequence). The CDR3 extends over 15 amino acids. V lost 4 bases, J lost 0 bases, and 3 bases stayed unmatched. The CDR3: CASSPSGSSYNEQFF. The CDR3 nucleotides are TGTGCCAGCAGCCCTAGCGGAAGCTCCTACAATGAGCAGTTCTTC.

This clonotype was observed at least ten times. CDR3 sequence (DNA): TGTGCCAGTAGTTTTACCCCCTCAGGGCCCCAGCATTTT. Its protein product is CASSFTPSGPQHF. The J gene is TRBJ1-5, the V gene TRBV19; D is uncertain. This CDR3 is built from 13 residues. CDR1 LNHDA and CDR2 SQIVND come from the germline V gene (reference sequence). V lost 5 bases to trimming and J lost 9 bases, with 14 bases between them.

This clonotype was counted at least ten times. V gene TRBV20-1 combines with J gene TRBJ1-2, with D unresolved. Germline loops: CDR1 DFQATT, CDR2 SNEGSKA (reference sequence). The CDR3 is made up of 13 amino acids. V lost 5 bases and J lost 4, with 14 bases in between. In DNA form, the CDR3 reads TGCAGTGCTGTTCTTTTGACACTCTATGGCTACACCTTC. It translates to CSAVLLTLYGYTF.

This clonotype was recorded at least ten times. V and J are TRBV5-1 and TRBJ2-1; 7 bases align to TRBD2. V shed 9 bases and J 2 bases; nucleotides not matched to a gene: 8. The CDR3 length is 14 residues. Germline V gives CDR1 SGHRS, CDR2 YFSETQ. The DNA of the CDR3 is TGCGCCAACCCGACCGGGAGGCCCTACAATGAGCAGTTCTTC. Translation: CANPTGRPYNEQFF.

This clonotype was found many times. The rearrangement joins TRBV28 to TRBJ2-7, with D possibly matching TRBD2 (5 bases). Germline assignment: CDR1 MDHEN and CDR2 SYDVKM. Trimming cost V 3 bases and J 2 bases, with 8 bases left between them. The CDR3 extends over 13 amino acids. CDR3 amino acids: CASSFEGPYEQYF. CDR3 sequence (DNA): TGTGCCAGCAGTTTCGAGGGCCCCTACGAGCAGTACTTC.

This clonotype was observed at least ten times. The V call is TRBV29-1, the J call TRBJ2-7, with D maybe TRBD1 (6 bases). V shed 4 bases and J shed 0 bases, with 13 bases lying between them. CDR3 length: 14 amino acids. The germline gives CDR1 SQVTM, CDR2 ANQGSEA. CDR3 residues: CSVAQGQSSYEQYF. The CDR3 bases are TGCAGCGTTGCACAGGGTCAGAGCTCCTACGAGCAGTACTTC.

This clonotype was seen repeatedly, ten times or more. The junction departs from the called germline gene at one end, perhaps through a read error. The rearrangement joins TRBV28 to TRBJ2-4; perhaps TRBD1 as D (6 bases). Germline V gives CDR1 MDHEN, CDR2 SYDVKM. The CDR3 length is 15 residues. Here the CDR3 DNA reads TGTGCCAGCAGTTTAAGGGGTCGGATCTGGGACACTAGGGAATTC. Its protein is CASSLRGRIWDTREF.

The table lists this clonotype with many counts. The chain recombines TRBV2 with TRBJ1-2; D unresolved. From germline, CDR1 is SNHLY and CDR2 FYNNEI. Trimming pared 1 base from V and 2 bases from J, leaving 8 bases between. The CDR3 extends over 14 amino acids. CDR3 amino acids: CASSEEEGNYGYTF. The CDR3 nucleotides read TGTGCCAGCAGTGAAGAGGAGGGAAACTATGGCTACACCTTC.

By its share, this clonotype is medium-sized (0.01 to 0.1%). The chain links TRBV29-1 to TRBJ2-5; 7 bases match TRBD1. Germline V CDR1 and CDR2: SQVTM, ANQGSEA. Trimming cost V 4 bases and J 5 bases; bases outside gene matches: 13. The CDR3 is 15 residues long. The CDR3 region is CSVVRQGTARETQYF. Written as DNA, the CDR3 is TGCAGCGTTGTAAGACAGGGAACCGCTCGGGAGACCCAGTACTTC.

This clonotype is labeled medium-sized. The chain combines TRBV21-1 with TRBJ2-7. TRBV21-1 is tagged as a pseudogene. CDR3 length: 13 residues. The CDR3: CASSKSRGNEQYF. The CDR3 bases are TGTGCCAGCAGCAAATCACGGGGAAACGAGCAGTACTTC.